This T cell receptor (beta chain) was captured by sequencing in a study of shared clonotypes between healthy human individuals. Study results and caveats: It was the few donors that limited the genetic and exposure-history diversity represented. Sampling included only blood; tissue repertoires likely differ. Shared clonotypes: about 5% naive CD4, around 4% naive CD8, 2.3% memory CD4, approximately 0.41% memory CD8.

Original processing notes: Junction-only sequences produced by ImmunoSEQ had no quality scores, so filtering differed. Repertoires were generated with immunoSEQ multiplex PCR, while TCRdb's copy carries only in-frame clones and drops some. The V and J calls and the clone size are those of that table, but D and trimming were determined from the DNA. The table has approximately 2.5 million clones, 93% seen once. Turning to this clone: Its specificity is unknown.

This CDR3 comprises 13 residues. The V gene's germline CDR1 is MNHNS and CDR2 SASEGT. Deletions cut 8 bases from V and 3 bases from J, with 13 bases between. The chain joins TRBV6-1 to TRBJ1-2; a possible D gene is TRBD1 (5 bases). The specimen was naive CD4+ T cells from PBMCs. As to subset: CD45RA+ positively selected. This receptor was identified in a young man in good health. Some clones in this sample may be carry-over from other donors' samples. The CDR3 loop is CASVRGFDYGYTF. In DNA form, the CDR3 reads TGTGCCAGCGTGAGGGGTTTTGACTATGGCTACACCTTC.